This TCR beta chain was identified during a study of blood T cell repertoires in COVID-19. The CDR3 spans 13 residues. J was trimmed by 11 bases and V by 2 bases; bases with no gene match: 6. CDR1 is MNHEY and CDR2 is SVGEGT in the germline V gene. TCRdb's copy holds only in-frame clones and misses some; the assay was immunoSEQ multiplex PCR. The table has fewer than 350,000 clones, 88% seen once. Clinical history as reported by participants underpinned cohort assignment. This receptor was identified in a woman in her sixties or seventies in a cohort exposed to, infected with or recovered from COVID-19 (not recorded which). Sample: PBMCs or T cells enriched from blood (not recorded which). This sequence joins TRBV6-2 or TRBV6-3 and TRBJ1-3; 7 nucleotides line up with TRBD1. In DNA, the CDR3 is TGTGCCAGCAGTTACCTCCCGGGACAGCCCATATATTTT. Translated: CASSYLPGQPIYF.